Sequencing of this T cell receptor beta chain was carried out in a study of T cells expressing NK-cell markers (TCRdb year 2020). Regarding the complete study: Three sorted T-cell subsets (CD3+CD56+NKG2C+, CD3+CD56+NKG2C- and CD3+CD56-NKG2C+) from roughly 8 donors had their TCR beta-chain repertoires profiled. Among the eight sequenced donors, only one was HCMV-seronegative, while the other seven were HCMV-seropositive. The study sequenced eight donors, all healthy volunteers chosen at random: three men and five women. Libraries were sequenced as 2 x 150 bp reads on Illumina HiSeq 2000/2500, MiSeq or NextSeq.

To determine HCMV serostatus, a commercial ELISA kit was used to detect HCMV-specific IgG in serum. Peripheral blood mononuclear cells were isolated from blood by Ficoll density gradient centrifugation. With respect to this clonotype: Which antigen it targets is not known.

Sequencing took place on an Illumina HiSeq 2000. TCR beta cDNA libraries were made by 5'RACE template switching that added a universal primer site and unique molecular identifiers. Priming for cDNA synthesis came from the TCR beta constant segment, and two successive PCR amplification steps followed. Regarding the original processing steps: MIGEC was used to demultiplex reads and group the reads by UMI, and MiTCR was used to assemble and quantify clonotypes. To exclude erroneous sequences, any TCR cDNA sequence not supported by at least two reads was discarded. The tcR package was used for downstream repertoire analysis, and clonotypes were matched between fractions using CDR3 nucleotide sequence together with V segment. VDJmatch was used to annotate antigen specificity against VDJdb, with one amino acid substitution allowed in CDR3. Reads reprocessed by TCRdb are summarized as one entry per CDR3 protein sequence, and DNA is absent. These V and J calls rely on TCRdb rather than the paper's analysis. The sample's clone listing holds about 460,000 distinct CDR3 sequences. Clones ranked in the top ten supply roughly 1.4% of the sample.

Beyond this particular receptor, the publication reports: Those dominant clonotypes were again the most abundant among CD3+CD56-NKG2C+ cells in several donors, at roughly 28.3-60.1%. Whether the expanded NKG2C-expressing T cell clones were specific for HCMV antigens remained unclear. In a handful of donors, the dominant CD3+CD56+NKG2C+ clonotypes ranked among the top 10 CD8+ clonotypes, making up 1.0-7.0% of CD8+ T cells.

As encoded in the germline V gene, CDR1 is KGHSH while CDR2 is LQKENI. From the cysteine through the phenylalanine, the CDR3 covers 15 amino acids. DNA is not on record. Input material: blood T cells: a sorted CD56 or NKG2C T cell subset, CD4+ or CD8+ T cells, or bulk PBMC T cells (not recorded which). The origin of this receptor is a woman between 50 and 59 years old in good health. Donor details come from another sample of the same person, matched by shared clones. This sequence uses TRBV18 and TRBJ2-1. The CDR3 has the sequence CASSPGVGAYNEQFF.